This T cell receptor (beta chain) was documented in a study of blood T cells in healthy people across ages. Sample-barcoded 5' priming and a J-beta primer mix drove a second PCR of about 6 to 12 cycles. TCRdb reprocessed the 5' RACE reads with MiXCR, giving one entry per CDR3 protein. This sample has about 680,000 distinct CDR3 sequences, with about half found just once. In this sample, this clonotype turned up many times. Trimming removed 5 bases at V and 6 bases at J, with 13 bases between. The CDR3 is 13 amino acids. Germline lookup yields CDR1 MNHEY and CDR2 SMNVEV (reference sequence). V gene TRBV27 combines with J gene TRBJ1-2; D gene uncertain. This receptor was taken from a woman in her sixties in good health. The sample was blood. The CDR3, as DNA: TGTGCCAGCAGTCCCTACATAGGAGATGGCTACACCTTC. This gives the protein CASSPYIGDGYTF.